This T cell receptor (beta chain) derives from a study of OX40 agonist ivuxolimab in advanced cancers. V was clipped by 6 bases and J by 4 bases; unmatched bases: 11. The CDR3 covers 16 residues. Germline assignment: CDR1 MNHEY and CDR2 SMNVEV (reference sequence). Cycle 7 day 1, cycle 4 day 1, and baseline were the timepoints at which blood was sampled. Clones were sequenced by immunoSEQ multiplex PCR, and TCRdb holds only the in-frame ones, with some missing. The sample carries approximately 30,000 clones, 89% recorded once. With respect to this clone: Its antigen is not identified.

Whole-study findings and limits: Normalized expansion of T-cell clones was also low for some nonresponders.

The chain is built from TRBV27 and TRBJ2-3; TRBD2 matches at 9 bases. The source material was CD4+ or CD8+ T cells sorted from blood, sampled in a trial of the OX40 agonist ivuxolimab. The receptor was isolated from an adult with an advanced solid tumor such as melanoma, head and neck, liver or kidney cancer. The CDR3 loop is CASRSLGSGSADTQYF. CDR3 nucleotide sequence: TGTGCCAGCAGAAGCTTAGGTAGCGGGAGCGCAGATACGCAGTATTTT.